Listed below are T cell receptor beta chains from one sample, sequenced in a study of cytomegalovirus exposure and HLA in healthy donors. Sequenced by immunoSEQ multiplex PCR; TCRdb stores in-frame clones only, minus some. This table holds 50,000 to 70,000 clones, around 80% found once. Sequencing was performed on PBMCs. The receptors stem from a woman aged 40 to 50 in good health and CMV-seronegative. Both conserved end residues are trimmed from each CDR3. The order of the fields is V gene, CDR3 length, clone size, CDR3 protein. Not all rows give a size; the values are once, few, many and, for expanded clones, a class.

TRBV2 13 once ASRRTSSSTDTQY
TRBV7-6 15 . ASSPFEAFSGANVLT
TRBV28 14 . ASSLASGGTYNEQF
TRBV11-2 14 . ASSPTGSPGTLKAF
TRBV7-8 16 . ASSLGTAGRRRNEKLF
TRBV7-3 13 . ASSSSGRDTGELF
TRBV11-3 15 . ASSLGRGAGGADEQF
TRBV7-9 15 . ASSSEHLASFSYEQY
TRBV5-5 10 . ASSFGLAAQF
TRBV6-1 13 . ASTRNRGQAGEQF
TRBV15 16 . ATSRDSSAGLSTDTQY
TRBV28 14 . ASSSPTSGSYNEQF
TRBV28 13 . ASSPGRGGSHGYT
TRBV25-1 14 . ASSEVRAGDTGELF
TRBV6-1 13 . ASTSVQGTGNTIY
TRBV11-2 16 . ASSLRAVAGVSYNEQF
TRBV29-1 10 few SVEDRDGGYT
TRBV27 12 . ASSLEGYSYEQY
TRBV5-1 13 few ASSLIQGARDEQY
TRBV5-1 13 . ASSLSRGPRETQY
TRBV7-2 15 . ASSLALPGFVPYEQY
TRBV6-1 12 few ASAPLAESYEQY
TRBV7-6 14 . ASSLGEMRTPYEQY
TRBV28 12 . ASSLGQGYQPQH
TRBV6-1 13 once ASSGGTGGGGKLF
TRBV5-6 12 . ASREIDRGHEQF
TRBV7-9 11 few ASSSDRQETQY
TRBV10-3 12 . AISPLAGTDTQY
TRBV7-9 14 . ASSPRTGNSYNEQF
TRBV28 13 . ASSSTRGPWNEQF
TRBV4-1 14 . ASSQGWRVNTGELF
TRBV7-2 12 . ASSFSSVNTEAF
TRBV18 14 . ASSPRDRESYNEQF
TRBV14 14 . ASSPPGDRVSETQY
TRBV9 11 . ARVDRNTGELF
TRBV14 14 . ASSQVLGGVGYEQY
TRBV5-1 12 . ASSLLTAGDEQF
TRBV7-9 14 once ASSLVGGTHTGELF
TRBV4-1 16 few ASSQIQGLLSHNEKLF
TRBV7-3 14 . ASSLSAGATYNEQF
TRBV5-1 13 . ASSFRPGQYNEQF
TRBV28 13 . ASTRGQGGNEKLF
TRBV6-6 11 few ASREEGFGPQH
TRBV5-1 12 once ASTELAGVETQY
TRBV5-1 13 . ASSQKQGSKATQY
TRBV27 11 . ATALAAGSDQY
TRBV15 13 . ATSREVAATDTQY
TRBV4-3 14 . ASSPWTSGNTDTQY